One and the same sample provided the 18 T cell receptor beta chains below, sequenced in a study of cytomegalovirus exposure and HLA in healthy donors. Sequencing was performed with immunoSEQ multiplex PCR; in TCRdb, only in-frame clones are kept and a portion is missing. The profile covers about 200,000 clones, with about 90% appearing a single time and around 3% taken by the ten largest. Sequenced input: PBMCs. These TCRs come from a woman between 18 and 29 years old in good health and CMV-seronegative.

As for this clone: Different DNA sequences within this sample yield the same CDR3. V and J are TRBV28 and TRBJ1-2; D unclear. CDR3 length equals 13 residues. Trimming shortened V by 3 bases and J by 1 base, and 6 bases separated the two germline ends. CDR1 is MDHEN and CDR2 is SYDVKM in the germline V gene. CDR3 coding DNA: TGTGCCAGCAGTTTCCGGGGTAACTATGGCTACACCTTC. Its protein is CASSFRGNYGYTF.

The chain recombines TRBV10-2 with TRBJ2-1; 9 positions match TRBD2. Germline values: CDR1 WSHSY, CDR2 SAAADI. J gave up 0 bases and V 2 bases, and 2 bases lay outside the gene matches. CDR3 length: 16 amino acids. CDR3 DNA: TGCGCCAGCAGTGAGCTAGCGGGACTCTCCTACAATGAGCAGTTCTTC. Amino acids: CASSELAGLSYNEQFF.

The V gene is TRBV11-2, the J gene TRBJ2-3; D gene unclear. There are 14 residues in the CDR3. Germline V gene data show CDR1 as SGHAT and CDR2 as FQNNGV. Between the trimmed V and J ends, which lost 5 bases and 6 bases, there was a span of 15 bases. CDR3 DNA: TGTGCCAGCAGCCCCCGGAGTGCGATGGATACGCAGTATTTT. It codes for CASSPRSAMDTQYF.

The V and J genes are TRBV18 and TRBJ1-1, with TRBD1 as a possible D gene (6 bases). Germline loops: CDR1 KGHSH, CDR2 LQKENI. The CDR3 is made up of 14 amino acids. Trimming stripped 4 bases from V and 0 bases from J, with 9 bases between. The CDR3 DNA is TGTGCCAGCTCACGACAGGATATGAACACTGAAGCTTTCTTT. Translation: CASSRQDMNTEAFF.

The genes are TRBV9 and TRBJ2-2; 7 bases fit TRBD1. CDR3 length equals 14 residues. The V gene's germline CDR1 is SGDLS and CDR2 YYNGEE. V shed 1 base and J 7 bases; nucleotides not matched to a gene: 4. CDR3 DNA sequence: TGTGCCAGCAGCGTATCTCGGACAGGCGGGGAGCTGTTTTTT. This codes for CASSVSRTGGELFF.

This chain joins TRBV27 and TRBJ2-2, with a possible D match to TRBD1 (5 bases). Trimming removed 0 bases from V and 4 bases from J, with 24 bases in between. CDR1 is MNHEY, CDR2 SMNVEV, per germline (reference sequence). CDR3 length equals 20 residues. DNA of the CDR3: TGTGCCAGCAGTTTATCGATTGGGGCTGGGCCGGACCCATTCACCGGGGAGCTGTTTTTT. Amino acids: CASSLSIGAGPDPFTGELFF.

The chain has TRBV4-1 and TRBJ2-1; TRBD1 matches at 8 bases. Germline V lookup: CDR1 MGHRA, CDR2 YSYEKL. CDR3 size: 15 residues. The junction had 7 bases not matched to a gene; V was cut back by 4 bases and J by 5 bases. The CDR3: CASSLRQGPDNEQFF. The CDR3 coding sequence is TGCGCCAGCAGCCTCCGACAGGGGCCGGACAATGAGCAGTTCTTC.

V gene TRBV4-1 combines with J gene TRBJ2-7, with TRBD2 as a possible D gene (5 bases). This CDR3 has 14 amino acids. Germline V CDR1 and CDR2: MGHRA, YSYEKL. V gave up 0 bases and J gave up 6 bases, with 12 bases separating them. The CDR3 region is CASSQDLSGGEQYF. Here the CDR3 DNA reads TGCGCCAGCAGCCAAGATCTGTCCGGAGGCGAGCAGTACTTC.

The chain uses TRBV4-1 and TRBJ2-3; 7 bases align to TRBD2. There are 15 residues in the CDR3. Germline V gene lookup returns CDR1 MGHRA and CDR2 YSYEKL. V was pared by 0 bases and J by 2 bases, with 2 bases of the junction left unmatched. CDR3 DNA: TGCGCCAGCAGCCAAGACGCGGGGGACACAGATACGCAGTATTTT. This translates into CASSQDAGDTDTQYF.

This clone appeared once. The chain carries TRBV6-1 and TRBJ1-4, with D unclear. The germline CDR1 and CDR2 sequences are MNHNS and SASEGT. The CDR3 has 17 amino acids. Trimming took 3 bases from V and 4 from J, leaving 18 bases between them. Written as DNA, the CDR3 is TGTGCCAGCAGTGATCCCCACCGTCGCGCCCTTAATGAAAAACTGTTTTTT. This encodes CASSDPHRRALNEKLFF.

The V call is TRBV7-7, the J call TRBJ2-2; D may be TRBD1 (5 bases). The CDR3 length is 14 residues. Germline CDR1 reads SSHAT; CDR2 reads FNYEAQ (reference sequence). Here the CDR3 reads CATRVRRNTGELFF. The CDR3 region has the DNA TGTGCTACCAGGGTCCGGCGGAACACCGGGGAGCTGTTTTTT.

The chain joins TRBV4-1 to TRBJ1-2; no reliable D call. This CDR3 comprises 14 residues. The ends were cut back, 3 bases at V and 0 bases at J, with 8 bases in the middle. Germline V CDR1 and CDR2: MGHRA, YSYEKL. The CDR3 loop is CASSQTGTNYGYTF. CDR3 DNA sequence: TGCGCCAGCAGCCAGACGGGGACTAACTATGGCTACACCTTC.

This clone was detected only once. The rearrangement uses TRBV6-6 and TRBJ2-7; a possible D gene is TRBD2 (5 bases). From germline, CDR1 is MNHNY and CDR2 SVGAGI (reference sequence). This CDR3 is built from 13 residues. Trimming pared 0 bases from V and 5 bases from J, leaving 8 bases between. The CDR3 sequence is CASSYSKGDEQYF. The CDR3 region has the DNA TGTGCCAGCAGTTACTCGAAGGGAGACGAGCAGTACTTC.

The chain links TRBV4-1 to TRBJ2-2, with a weak D call TRBD1 (5 bases). Germline assignment: CDR1 MGHRA and CDR2 YSYEKL. V was cut by 0 bases and J by 6 bases, with 11 bases left in between. This CDR3 has 15 amino acids. The CDR3 nucleotides are TGCGCCAGCAGCCAAGATCCAGGGCTTGCCGGGGAGCTGTTTTTT. Amino acids: CASSQDPGLAGELFF.

This clone was observed many times. CDR3 protein: CAISETENQPQHF. The DNA for the CDR3 is TGTGCCATCAGTGAGACAGAGAATCAGCCCCAGCATTTT. The chain uses TRBV10-3 and TRBJ1-5, with no clear D. This CDR3 contains 13 residues. From germline, CDR1 is ENHRY and CDR2 SYGVKD. Trimming removed 2 bases at V and 4 bases at J, with 6 bases between.

The chain links TRBV19 to TRBJ2-1; TRBD2 matches at 7 bases. This CDR3 is 12 amino acids long. CDR1 LNHDA and CDR2 SQIVND come from the germline V gene (reference sequence). With 7 bases clipped from V and 7 bases from J, the junction kept 4 bases outside the gene matches. CDR3 residues: CASTDGGNEQFF. The CDR3 DNA sequence: TGTGCCAGTACCGACGGGGGGAATGAGCAGTTCTTC.

V usage is TRBV4-1 and J usage is TRBJ2-7; TRBD1 is a possible D gene (6 bases). Germline CDR1 is MGHRA and CDR2 is YSYEKL. Trimming shortened V by 4 bases and J by 4 bases, and 17 bases separated the two germline ends. The CDR3 totals 15 residues. The CDR3 spells CASSPDWGRSYEQYF. CDR3 nucleotide sequence: TGCGCCAGCAGCCCTGATTGGGGGCGATCTTACGAGCAGTACTTC.

This clone was counted once. The V and J genes are TRBV7-2 and TRBJ2-1; weak D call: TRBD2 (6 bases). Looked up from germline, CDR1 is SGHTA and CDR2 is FQGNSA. The CDR3 spans 15 residues. Trimming took 5 bases from V and 1 from J, leaving 12 bases between them. The CDR3 DNA reads TGTGCCAGCAGCCCAAGCGGGTCTTCCTACAATGAGCAGTTCTTC. It encodes CASSPSGSSYNEQFF. The full variable domain, in which reference TRBV7-2 and TRBJ2-1 provide the parts outside the CDR3, is GAGVSQSPSNKVTEKGKDVELRCDPISGHTALYWYRQSLGQGLEFLIYFQGNSAPDKSGLPSDRFSAERTGGSVSTLTIQRTQQEDSAVYLCASSPSGSSYNEQFFGPGTRLTVL.